Listed here are 24 T cell receptor beta chains from one sample, sequenced in a study of hypomethylating agent response in myelodysplastic syndrome. Repertoires were generated with immunoSEQ multiplex PCR, while TCRdb's copy carries only in-frame clones and drops some. The table records some 4,100 clones, around 86% of them present only once. The input for sequencing was bone marrow, taken before or after starting hypomethylating agent treatment for myelodysplastic syndrome (not recorded which). All receptors come from a human donor with myelodysplastic syndrome.

The rearrangement links TRBV27 to TRBJ2-1, with D tentatively TRBD2 (5 bases). CDR1 and CDR2 (germline): MNHEY, SMNVEV (reference sequence). Deletions cut 2 bases from V and 7 bases from J, with 12 bases between. CDR3 length: 14 residues. Written as DNA, the CDR3 is TGTGCCAGCAGTTTAGGTAGCGCCGGGAATGAGCAGTTCTTC. Translation gives CASSLGSAGNEQFF.

The rearrangement joins TRBV27 to TRBJ2-1, with 7 bases that match TRBD2. Germline V lookup: CDR1 MNHEY, CDR2 SMNVEV (reference sequence). The CDR3 loop spans 23 amino acids. With 6 bases clipped from V and 0 bases from J, the junction kept 29 bases outside the gene matches. CDR3 nucleotides: TGTGCCAGCAGCCTGGCTAGGGCGGGAGTCTGGGTGGGAGGGCAAAGCTCCTACAATGAGCAGTTCTTC. Its protein product is CASSLARAGVWVGGQSSYNEQFF.

This sequence joins TRBV27 and TRBJ2-3; 11 bases map to TRBD2. The germline V gene encodes CDR1 MNHEY and CDR2 SMNVEV (reference sequence). This CDR3 region has 12 residues. V was clipped by 8 bases and J by 10 bases; unmatched bases: 5. DNA for the CDR3: TGTGCCAGCGCACCGGGACTAGCGGCGCAGTATTTT. This codes for CASAPGLAAQYF.

The chain couples TRBV28 to TRBJ1-6, with D unresolved. Germline V gives CDR1 MDHEN, CDR2 SYDVKM. The CDR3 length is 15 residues. The germline V and J ends were trimmed by 6 bases and 7 bases, with 16 bases remaining between them. The CDR3 reads CASRLPGSLNSPLHF. CDR3 nucleotides: TGTGCCAGCAGACTACCCGGGAGCCTCAATTCACCCCTCCACTTT.

This rearrangement joins TRBV19 to TRBJ2-1; D not certain. V lost 4 bases and J 8 bases, leaving 15 bases between the germline ends. This CDR3 has 14 residues. Germline V gene lookup returns CDR1 LNHDA and CDR2 SQIVND (reference sequence). CDR3: CASSTTRFSYEQFF. The DNA for the CDR3 is TGTGCCAGTAGTACCACCCGGTTTAGCTATGAGCAGTTCTTC.

This sequence joins TRBV19 and TRBJ1-2; a weak D match, TRBD1 (5 bases). This CDR3 has 14 residues. The V gene lost 5 bases and the J gene lost 4 bases, with 14 bases spanning the gap. Germline CDR1 LNHDA, CDR2 SQIVND (reference sequence). The CDR3 reads CASSPRTGLYGYTF. In DNA form, the CDR3 reads TGTGCCAGTAGTCCGAGGACGGGGCTCTATGGCTACACCTTC.

This chain uses TRBV11-2 with TRBJ1-2; D ambiguous. V was clipped by 0 bases and J by 3 bases, with 8 bases between them. The CDR3 consists of 14 residues. The V gene's germline CDR1 is SGHAT and CDR2 FQNNGV. The CDR3 loop is CASSLDSDHYGYTF. The CDR3 coding sequence is TGTGCCAGCAGCTTAGATTCGGACCACTATGGCTACACCTTC.

The chain is built from TRBV7-2 and TRBJ2-7, with 10 bases matching TRBD1. This CDR3 contains 18 residues. Germline V lookup: CDR1 SGHTA, CDR2 FQGNSA. The J segment lost 5 bases and the V segment lost 2 bases, leaving 15 bases of the junction unmatched. DNA of the CDR3: TGTGCCAGCAGCTTAATGTATCTCGAGGGACAGGGGTCCCACGAGCAGTACTTC. Its protein is CASSLMYLEGQGSHEQYF.

The chain recombines TRBV9 with TRBJ2-1; 9 nucleotides agree with TRBD2. The V and J ends lost 0 bases and 3 bases, in that order; junction bases with no gene match: 1. CDR1 SGDLS and CDR2 YYNGEE come from the germline V gene. CDR3 length equals 15 residues. The CDR3 DNA sequence: TGTGCCAGCAGCGTAGGTAGCGGGAGCTACAATGAGCAGTTCTTC. This sequence encodes CASSVGSGSYNEQFF.

The chain links TRBV28 to TRBJ2-1; D is uncertain. The germline gives CDR1 MDHEN, CDR2 SYDVKM. The CDR3 loop spans 13 amino acids. Between the trimmed V and J ends, which lost 3 bases and 9 bases, there was a span of 12 bases. The CDR3: CASSFVISVEQFF. The CDR3 region has the DNA TGTGCCAGCAGTTTTGTTATTAGTGTTGAGCAGTTCTTC.

The chain recombines TRBV23-1 with TRBJ1-2; 8 nucleotides agree with TRBD1. TRBV23-1 is an ORF for which the function is uncertain. The CDR3 is made up of 16 amino acids. The trim removed 6 bases at V and 6 bases at J, leaving 15 bases unmatched. The CDR3 sequence: CASRAPQADRVNGYTF. Written as DNA, the CDR3 is TGCGCCAGCAGAGCGCCCCAAGCGGACAGGGTGAATGGCTACACCTTC.

In this sample, this clone turned up a few times. The chain uses TRBV20-1 and TRBJ1-1; the D is unclear. This CDR3 spans 11 amino acids. Trimming took 8 bases from V and 2 from J, leaving 9 bases between them. CDR1 is DFQATT and CDR2 is SNEGSKA in the germline V gene (reference sequence). The DNA for the CDR3 is TGCAGTTCCGGTGACAACACTGAAGCTTTCTTT. It encodes CSSGDNTEAFF.

The chain recombines TRBV19 with TRBJ1-1; a weak D match, TRBD1 (5 bases). The CDR3 has 15 amino acids. The germline V and J ends were trimmed by 7 bases and 6 bases, with 21 bases remaining between them. Germline V gene sequence: CDR1 LNHDA, CDR2 SQIVND (reference sequence). The CDR3 is CASNSRVGRISEAFF. In DNA, the CDR3 is TGTGCCAGTAATTCAAGGGTGGGGCGCATCTCTGAAGCTTTCTTT.

The chain recombines TRBV4-1 with TRBJ2-2, with D unresolved. Trimming shortened V by 5 bases and J by 7 bases, and 17 bases separated the two germline ends. This CDR3 is built from 15 residues. Per the germline V gene, CDR1 is MGHRA and CDR2 is YSYEKL. CDR3 in amino acids: CASSSRADPGGELFF. The CDR3, as DNA: TGCGCCAGCAGCAGCCGGGCCGACCCAGGCGGGGAGCTGTTTTTT.

V is TRBV14 and J is TRBJ2-7; D ambiguous. Germline V gene data show CDR1 as SGHDN and CDR2 as FVKESK. The CDR3 contains 12 residues. Trimming cost V 1 base and J 5 bases, with 6 bases left between them. This chain's CDR3 is CASSQAWHEQYF. CDR3 coding DNA: TGTGCCAGCAGCCAAGCTTGGCACGAGCAGTACTTC.

The chain has TRBV11-1 and TRBJ2-1, with D unresolved. Trimming removed 1 base from V and 6 bases from J, with 10 bases in between. Germline assignment: CDR1 SGHAT and CDR2 FQDESV (reference sequence). This CDR3 is built from 14 residues. CDR3 DNA sequence: TGTGCCAGCAGCTTAGACCCGAATGGCAATGAGCAGTTCTTC. Residues: CASSLDPNGNEQFF.

The chain combines TRBV5-1 with TRBJ2-1, with D maybe TRBD1 (6 bases). Trimming pared 0 bases from V and 8 bases from J, leaving 15 bases between. Looked up from germline, CDR1 is SGHRS and CDR2 is YFSETQ. There are 15 residues in the CDR3. The CDR3 spells CASSLETGRWDEQFF. CDR3 nucleotide sequence: TGCGCCAGCAGCTTGGAAACAGGGCGGTGGGATGAGCAGTTCTTC.

The chain couples TRBV5-1 to TRBJ2-2, with a weak D call TRBD2 (6 bases). The V and J ends lost 4 bases and 4 bases respectively, with 17 bases between them. This CDR3 region has 16 residues. CDR1 is SGHRS, CDR2 YFSETQ, per germline. The DNA for the CDR3 is TGCGCCAGCAGCCTCTCTAGCGAGCCCACCACCGGGGAGCTGTTTTTT. Its protein is CASSLSSEPTTGELFF.

This sequence joins TRBV5-4 and TRBJ2-7; a possible D gene is TRBD2 (7 bases). CDR3 size: 14 residues. From germline, CDR1 is SGHNT and CDR2 YYREEE (reference sequence). Trimming shortened V by 4 bases and J by 11 bases, and 22 bases separated the two germline ends. The CDR3 DNA follows: TGTGCCAGCAGCGGGGGCGCTAGCGGCTCCACCAAGTACTTC. Its translation: CASSGGASGSTKYF.

This CDR3 is CASSDLAGSGNQPQHF. The CDR3 nucleotides are TGTGCCAGCAGTGATCTGGCAGGGAGTGGTAATCAGCCCCAGCATTTT. This chain joins TRBV6-1 and TRBJ1-5; possibly TRBD1 for D (5 bases). Trimming took 3 bases from V and 4 from J, leaving 16 bases between them. CDR1 and CDR2 (germline): MNHNS, SASEGT. The CDR3 totals 16 residues.

The chain employs TRBV5-6 and TRBJ2-3; 9 bases align to TRBD2. CDR1 is SGHDT and CDR2 is YYEEEE in the germline V gene. J gave up 1 base and V 4 bases, and 7 bases lay outside the gene matches. The CDR3 covers 16 residues. In DNA, the CDR3 is TGTGCCAGCAGCCCCGGGACTAGCTGGGGCACAGATACGCAGTATTTT. Amino acids: CASSPGTSWGTDTQYF.

The genes are TRBV5-1 and TRBJ1-6; weak D call: TRBD1 (5 bases). Trimming removed 5 bases from V and 7 bases from J, with 13 bases in between. This CDR3 is 14 amino acids long. Per the germline V gene, CDR1 is SGHRS and CDR2 is YFSETQ. Here the CDR3 DNA reads TGCGCCAGCAGGCCGGAGACAGCCAATTCACCCCTCCACTTT. Translating gives CASRPETANSPLHF.

This chain connects TRBV5-4 to TRBJ2-1; TRBD2 aligns across 12 bases. Germline V gives CDR1 SGHNT, CDR2 YYREEE (reference sequence). CDR3 length: 18 residues. V lost 4 bases, J lost 4 bases, and 12 bases stayed unmatched. The CDR3 DNA sequence: TGTGCCAGCAGCAAAACTAGCGGGAGGAACTACCTTTACAATGAGCAGTTCTTC. Protein sequence: CASSKTSGRNYLYNEQFF.

V and J are TRBV28 and TRBJ2-1; D ambiguous. This CDR3 has 16 amino acids. CDR1 is MDHEN, CDR2 SYDVKM, per germline. Trimming removed 6 bases from V and 1 base from J, with 16 bases in between. The CDR3 region has the DNA TGTGCCAGCAGGCTAACGGCGGATCTTTCCTACAATGAGCAGTTCTTC. Protein product: CASRLTADLSYNEQFF.